This T cell receptor (beta chain) stems from a study of blood T cell repertoires in COVID-19. The CDR3 sequence is 15 residues long. The V gene's germline CDR1 is MNHEY and CDR2 SVGAGI. V lost 6 bases, J lost 2 bases, and 9 bases stayed unmatched. The data were produced by immunoSEQ multiplex PCR, yet TCRdb's version contains in-frame clones alone and is incomplete. Of about 270,000 clones in the sample, about 87% are singletons; the top ten hold about 4%. The receptor's source is a woman aged 25 to 45 with acute COVID-19. The chain combines TRBV6-5 with TRBJ1-2, with 7 nucleotides matching TRBD1. Input material: PBMCs or T cells enriched from blood (not recorded which). CDR3 DNA sequence: TGTGCCAGCAGCGACGCACAGGGGCAAAACTATGGCTACACCTTC. It is translated as CASSDAQGQNYGYTF.